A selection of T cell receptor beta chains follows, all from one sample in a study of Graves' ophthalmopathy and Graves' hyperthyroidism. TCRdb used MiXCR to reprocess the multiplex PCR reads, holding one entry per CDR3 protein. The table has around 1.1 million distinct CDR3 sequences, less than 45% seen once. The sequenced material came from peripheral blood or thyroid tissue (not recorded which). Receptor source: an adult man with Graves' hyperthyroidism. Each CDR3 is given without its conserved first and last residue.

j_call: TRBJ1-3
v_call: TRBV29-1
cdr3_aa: SVTKGGEGNTIY

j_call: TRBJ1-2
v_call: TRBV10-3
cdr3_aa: ASSYPSGRANGNYGYT

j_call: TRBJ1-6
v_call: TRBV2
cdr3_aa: ASSELGYSYNSPLH

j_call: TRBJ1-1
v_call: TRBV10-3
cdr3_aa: AIATEDEAF

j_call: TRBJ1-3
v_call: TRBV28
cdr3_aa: ASSFSTGLGSGNTIY

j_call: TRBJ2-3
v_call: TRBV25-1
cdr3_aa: ASSYSGTGTTDTQY

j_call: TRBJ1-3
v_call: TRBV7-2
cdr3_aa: ASSQDPDGYTIY

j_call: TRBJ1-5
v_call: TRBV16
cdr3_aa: ASSQLPARASNQPQH

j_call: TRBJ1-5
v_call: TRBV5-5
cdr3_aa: ASNLGPLWGQPQH

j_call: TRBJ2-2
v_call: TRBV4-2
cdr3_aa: ASSQVALPGELF

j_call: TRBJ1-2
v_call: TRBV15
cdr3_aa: ATSRDRGDRGSDGYT

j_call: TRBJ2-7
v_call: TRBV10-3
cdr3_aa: ASSFHLAVTSYEQY

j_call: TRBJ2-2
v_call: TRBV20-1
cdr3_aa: SASLLATNKLF

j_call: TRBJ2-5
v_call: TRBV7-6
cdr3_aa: ASNYYREETQY

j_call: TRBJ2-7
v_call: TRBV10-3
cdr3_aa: AIRPGPGYEQY

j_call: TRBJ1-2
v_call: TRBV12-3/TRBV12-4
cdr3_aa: ASSPSGADYGYT

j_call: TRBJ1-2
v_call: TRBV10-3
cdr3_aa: AAIGGQTYGYT

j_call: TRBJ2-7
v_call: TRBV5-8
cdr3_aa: ASSLQGLTLSYEQY

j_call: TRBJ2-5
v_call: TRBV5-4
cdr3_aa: ASSWGRAGGTETQY

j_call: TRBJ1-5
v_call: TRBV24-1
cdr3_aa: ATSDRVNQPQH

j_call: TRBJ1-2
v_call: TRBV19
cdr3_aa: ASSIAGENYGYT

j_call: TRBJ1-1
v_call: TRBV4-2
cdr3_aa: ASSHRQDSNTEAF

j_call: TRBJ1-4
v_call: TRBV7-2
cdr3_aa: ASSLVPRPTNEKLF

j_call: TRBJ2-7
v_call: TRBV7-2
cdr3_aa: ASSQEGTGAHEQY

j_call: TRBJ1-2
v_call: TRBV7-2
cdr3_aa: ASSVGRTGDYGYT

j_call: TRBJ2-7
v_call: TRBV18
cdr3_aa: ASSPLMQAGGYEQY

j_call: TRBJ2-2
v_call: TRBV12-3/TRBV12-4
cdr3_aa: ASSFRGSPNTGELF

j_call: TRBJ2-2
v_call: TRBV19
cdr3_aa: ASLFSGRARVTGELF

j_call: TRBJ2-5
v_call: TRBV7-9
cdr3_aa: AGSAGTRFETQY

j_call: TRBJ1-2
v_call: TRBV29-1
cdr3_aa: SATGSTNYGYT

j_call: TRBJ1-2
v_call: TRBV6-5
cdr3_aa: ASSLGFRGALNYGYT

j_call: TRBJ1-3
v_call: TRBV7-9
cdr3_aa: ASSLWDSSSGNTIY

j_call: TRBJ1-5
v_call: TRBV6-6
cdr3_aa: ASSERGGQQPQH

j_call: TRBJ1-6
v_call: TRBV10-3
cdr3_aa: AIRGPDSPLH

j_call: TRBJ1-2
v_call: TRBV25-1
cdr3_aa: ASSIARDSGYT

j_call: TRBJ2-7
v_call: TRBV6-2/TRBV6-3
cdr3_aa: AGGFTYEQY

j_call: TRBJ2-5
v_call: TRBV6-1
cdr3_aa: ASSERLAGYQETQY

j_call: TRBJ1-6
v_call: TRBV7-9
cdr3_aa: ASSMRGGAASPLH

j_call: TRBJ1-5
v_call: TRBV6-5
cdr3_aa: ASSSREGQPQH

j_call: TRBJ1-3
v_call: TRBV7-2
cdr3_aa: ASSRGGYTIY

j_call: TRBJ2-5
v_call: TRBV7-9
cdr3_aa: ASSMQQGGQETQY

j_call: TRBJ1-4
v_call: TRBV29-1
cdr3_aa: SVPGTGSGKLF

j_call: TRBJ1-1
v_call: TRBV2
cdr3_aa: ARSTRGTEAF

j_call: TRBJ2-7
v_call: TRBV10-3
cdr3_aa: ASSYVAGQGNEQY

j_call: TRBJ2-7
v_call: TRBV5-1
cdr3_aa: ASNRDRDGAYEQY

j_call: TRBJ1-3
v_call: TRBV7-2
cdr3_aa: ASSLWSPLGANTIY

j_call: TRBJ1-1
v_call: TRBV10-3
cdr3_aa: ASRRWDRERTEAF

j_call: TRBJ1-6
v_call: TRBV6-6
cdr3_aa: ASQRTGDKPLH

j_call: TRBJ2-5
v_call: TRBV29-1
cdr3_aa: SVTQGYQETQY

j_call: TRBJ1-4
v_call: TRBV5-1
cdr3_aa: AGTHDTSNEKLF

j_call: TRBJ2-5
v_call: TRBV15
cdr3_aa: ATSRDHLVTQY

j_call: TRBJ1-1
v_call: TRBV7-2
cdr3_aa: ASAPRGHRAF

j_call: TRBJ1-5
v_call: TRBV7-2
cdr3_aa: ASSFGQGSNQPQH

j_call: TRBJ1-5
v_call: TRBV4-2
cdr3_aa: ASSQEEGPQH

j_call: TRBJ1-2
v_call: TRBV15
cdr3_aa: ATSSVVRSDGYT

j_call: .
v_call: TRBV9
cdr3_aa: ASSEWDSTDTQY

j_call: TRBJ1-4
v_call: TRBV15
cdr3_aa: ATSRERGTGKLF

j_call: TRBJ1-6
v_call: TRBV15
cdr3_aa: ATSPKQGDNSPLH